The 24 T cell receptor beta chains reported below all come from one sample, sequenced in a study of CD8 T cells in ankylosing spondylitis. From the 5' RACE reads, TCRdb called clonotypes with MiXCR, one entry per CDR3 protein. The sample records roughly 450,000 distinct CDR3 sequences, roughly 25% being singletons. Antigens of these TCRs are unknown. Study-wide findings and caveats: Among TCR beta sequences, a motif of under ten highly homologous variants appeared characteristic of ankylosing spondylitis blood.

Source material: blood, either unsorted or a sorted T cell fraction (not recorded which). The receptors were sampled from a male donor with ankylosing spondylitis.

There are a few counts of this clonotype. The chain employs TRBV27 and TRBJ2-4; D may be TRBD1 (6 bases). The CDR3 is made up of 18 amino acids. The germline CDR1 and CDR2 sequences are MNHEY and SMNVEV (reference sequence). V lost 10 bases and J lost 0, with 25 bases in between. This CDR3 is CANQTSEDSELAKNIQYF. The CDR3 nucleotides read TGTGCCAACCAAACCTCGGAGGACAGTGAACTAGCCAAAAACATTCAGTACTTC.

The chain employs TRBV25-1 and TRBJ2-3; 14 nucleotides match TRBD2. V trimming: 8 bases; J trimming: 4 bases; junction bases outside the gene matches: 2. The CDR3 is made up of 14 amino acids. Germline V CDR1 and CDR2: MGHDK, SYGVNS. The CDR3 protein is CASLTSGRADTQYF. CDR3 sequence (DNA): TGTGCCAGCCTGACTAGCGGGAGGGCAGATACGCAGTATTTT. Filled out from reference TRBV25-1 and TRBJ2-3, the complete variable domain reads EADIYQTPRYLVIGTGKKITLECSQTMGHDKMYWYQQDPGMELHLIHYSYGVNSTEKGDLSSESTVSRIRTEHFPLTLESARPSHTSQYLCASLTSGRADTQYFGPGTRLTVL.

J is TRBJ1-1 and V is TRBV7-2; TRBD1 agrees at 8 bases. The germline CDR1 and CDR2 sequences are SGHTA and FQGNSA. This CDR3 spans 13 amino acids. With 7 bases clipped from V and 3 bases from J, the junction kept 4 bases outside the gene matches. As DNA, the CDR3 is TGTGCCAGCACCACAGGGGGTGACACTGAAGCTTTCTTT. Its translation is CASTTGGDTEAFF.

Here the CDR3 reads CASSSERTGGYGYTF. In nucleotides, the CDR3 is TGTGCCAGCAGCTCCGAGAGGACAGGGGGCTATGGCTACACCTTC. The rearrangement uses TRBV7-2 and TRBJ1-2, with TRBD1 matching 10 bases. The CDR3 is 15 residues long. Germline V gene lookup returns CDR1 SGHTA and CDR2 FQGNSA. The V segment lost 4 bases and the J segment 4 bases; nucleotides outside the gene matches: 6.

This chain links TRBV20-1 with TRBJ1-4, with TRBD1 identical over 8 bases. This CDR3 region has 13 residues. With V trimmed by 5 bases and J by 7 bases, 6 bases remained unmatched. Looked up from germline, CDR1 is DFQATT and CDR2 is SNEGSKA (reference sequence). For the CDR3, the DNA is TGCAGTGCTCAAAGGACAGGGACTGAAAAACTGTTTTTT. Protein sequence: CSAQRTGTEKLFF.

This chain connects TRBV9 to TRBJ1-2; no definite D call. This CDR3 spans 13 amino acids. With 7 bases removed from V and 3 bases from J, the gap between germline ends came to 13 bases. CDR1 is SGDLS, CDR2 YYNGEE, per germline. The CDR3 region has the DNA TGTGCCAGCGGACGGGAAAGAGACTATGGCTACACCTTC. Translated: CASGRERDYGYTF.

CDR3 amino acids: CASSQATAGANVLTF. The DNA of the CDR3 is TGTGCCAGCAGCCAAGCGACCGCTGGGGCCAACGTCCTGACTTTC. This sequence joins TRBV3-1 and TRBJ2-6, with D hard to call. The CDR3 has 15 amino acids. Per the germline V gene, CDR1 is LGHDT and CDR2 is YNNKEL (reference sequence). The ends were cut back, 1 base at V and 2 bases at J, with 6 bases in the middle.

The table lists this clonotype with many counts. The V gene is TRBV7-2, the J gene TRBJ2-1; 9 bases are a match to TRBD2. Germline CDR1 reads SGHTA; CDR2 reads FQGNSA. This CDR3 has 15 residues. V lost 4 bases and J lost 7; bases outside the gene matches: 8. CDR3 protein: CASSSSSGAMNEQFF. CDR3 DNA sequence: TGTGCCAGCAGCTCCTCTAGCGGGGCGATGAATGAGCAGTTCTTC.

This clonotype was observed a handful of times. The V gene is TRBV20-1, the J gene TRBJ2-3, with 9 bases that match TRBD2. The ends lost 6 bases at V and 4 bases at J; junction bases unmatched: 11. The CDR3 extends over 15 amino acids. CDR1 DFQATT and CDR2 SNEGSKA come from the germline V gene (reference sequence). This chain's CDR3 is CSAIPGLAGSDTQYF. The CDR3 DNA follows: TGCAGTGCCATCCCGGGACTAGCAGGGTCAGATACGCAGTATTTT.

This clonotype came up a few times. The chain has TRBV4-1 and TRBJ1-2, with 11 bases that match TRBD1. CDR3 length: 15 amino acids. Trimming took 1 base from V and 6 from J; bases not matched to a gene: 4. Germline assignment: CDR1 MGHRA and CDR2 YSYEKL. The CDR3 DNA is TGCGCCAGCAGCCAAGTTGGACAGGGGGCTAATGGCTACACCTTC. It is translated as CASSQVGQGANGYTF.

The chain employs TRBV5-1 and TRBJ2-7, with 8 positions matching TRBD1. The CDR3 extends over 14 amino acids. V shed 1 base, J shed 2 bases, and the junction held 2 bases outside the gene matches. Per the germline V gene, CDR1 is SGHRS and CDR2 is YFSETQ. CDR3 DNA sequence: TGCGCCAGCAGCTTGCAACAGGGGGCCTACGAGCAGTACTTC. It is translated as CASSLQQGAYEQYF.

This clonotype was seen once. This chain links TRBV11-1 with TRBJ2-1, with 11 bases aligning to TRBD2. The CDR3 sequence is 17 residues long. Germline CDR1 and CDR2: SGHAT and FQDESV (reference sequence). V dropped 5 bases and J dropped 2; count of bases not matched to a gene: 8. CDR3: CASSRGLLAGAYNEQFF. As DNA, the CDR3 is TGTGCCAGCAGCCGGGGACTACTAGCGGGGGCCTACAATGAGCAGTTCTTC. Together with reference TRBV11-1 and TRBJ2-1, the CDR3 gives the full variable domain: EAEVAQSPRYKITEKSQAVAFWCDPISGHATLYWYRQILGQGPELLVQFQDESVVDDSQLPKDRFSAERLKGVDSTLKIQPAELGDSAMYLCASSRGLLAGAYNEQFFGPGTRLTVL.

V gene TRBV10-2 combines with J gene TRBJ1-4; 9 bases agree with TRBD1. Germline CDR1 WSHSY, CDR2 SAAADI. This CDR3 contains 14 residues. V was pared by 4 bases and J by 8 bases, with 5 bases of the junction left unmatched. In DNA, the CDR3 is TGCGCCAGCAGTGCCGGGACAGGGACAGAAAAACTGTTTTTT. Translated: CASSAGTGTEKLFF.

This clonotype was picked up a small number of times. The chain recombines TRBV7-2 with TRBJ1-1, with D uncertain. The V gene's germline CDR1 is SGHTA and CDR2 FQGNSA. The V and J ends lost 5 bases and 10 bases respectively, with 14 bases between them. The CDR3 is 12 residues long. Written as DNA, the CDR3 is TGTGCCAGCAGCAGTCACCCAGAGGTAGCTTTCTTT. This gives the protein CASSSHPEVAFF.

This clonotype was seen a handful of times. V gene TRBV12-3 or TRBV12-4 combines with J gene TRBJ2-1; D gene unclear. The CDR3 is 14 residues long. Trimming took 3 bases from V and 7 from J, leaving 13 bases between them. Written as DNA, the CDR3 is TGTGCCAGCAGTTTCGATCGGGTCAGGAATGAGCAGTTCTTC. Residues: CASSFDRVRNEQFF.

J is TRBJ2-7 and V is TRBV15; 8 bases fit TRBD1. CDR1 and CDR2 (germline): LNHNV, YYDKDF (reference sequence). There are 15 residues in the CDR3. V lost 7 bases, J lost 0 bases, and 8 bases stayed unmatched. CDR3 sequence: CATNSPGQASYEQYF. DNA for the CDR3: TGTGCCACCAATTCACCGGGACAGGCCTCCTACGAGCAGTACTTC.

This clonotype appeared a few times. This chain joins TRBV12-3 or TRBV12-4 and TRBJ2-5; D remains unclear. Trimming took off 3 bases at V and 6 bases at J, with 5 bases between the two ends. CDR3 length: 11 amino acids. DNA for the CDR3: TGTGCCAGCAGTTTTCAGCAGACCCAGTACTTC. It translates to CASSFQQTQYF.

Many counts were recorded for this clonotype. The rearrangement joins TRBV7-9 to TRBJ2-5; D not certain. The V gene's germline CDR1 is SEHNR and CDR2 FQNEAQ (reference sequence). The CDR3 runs to 12 residues. Trimming removed 5 bases from V and 5 bases from J, with 9 bases in between. In DNA form, the CDR3 reads TGTGCCAGCAGCCCCTACGGGGAGACCCAGTACTTC. Amino acids: CASSPYGETQYF.

The chain's CDR3 is CASRRTSGLSSYNEQFF. DNA of the CDR3: TGTGCCAGCAGGAGGACTAGCGGACTGAGCTCCTACAATGAGCAGTTCTTC. The chain uses TRBV7-9 and TRBJ2-1, with 10 bases matching TRBD2. The germline gives CDR1 SEHNR, CDR2 FQNEAQ (reference sequence). The CDR3 covers 17 residues. V gave up 6 bases and J gave up 0 bases; unmatched junction bases: 8.

The CDR3 DNA reads as TGTGCCAGCAGCCAGGACCAAGGCGGGGAGCTGTTTTTT. Its translation is CASSQDQGGELFF. This chain connects TRBV11-3 to TRBJ2-2; D unresolved. The CDR3 consists of 13 residues. Germline V gene lookup returns CDR1 SGHNT and CDR2 YENEEA. V lost 5 bases and J lost 7, with 11 bases in between.

The chain uses TRBV7-9 and TRBJ1-1; 7 bases match TRBD1. CDR1 SEHNR and CDR2 FQNEAQ come from the germline V gene (reference sequence). J lost 6 bases, V lost 1 base, and 5 bases had no gene match. The CDR3 consists of 14 residues. The CDR3 is CASSLVTGVAEAFF. In DNA, the CDR3 is TGTGCCAGCAGCTTAGTTACAGGGGTGGCTGAAGCTTTCTTT.

A remark on this clonotype: Germline and junction disagree at one end, which may indicate a read error. CDR3 sequence reads: CASSIAGGSYEQYF. Written as DNA, the CDR3 is TGTGCCAGCAGTATAGCGGGGGGGTCCTACGAGCAGTACTTC. The chain joins TRBV12-3 or TRBV12-4 to TRBJ2-7, with 11 bases aligning to TRBD2. The CDR3 length is 14 residues.

This clonotype was observed a few times. The rearrangement joins TRBV12-3 or TRBV12-4 to TRBJ2-2; D is uncertain. Trimming left V 3 bases short and J 5 bases short, with 7 bases between. The CDR3 runs 13 residues. CDR3 nucleotides: TGTGCCAGCAGTTTTGCACTTACCGGGGAGCTGTTTTTT. It specifies CASSFALTGELFF.

This clonotype occurred many times. V gene TRBV5-1 combines with J gene TRBJ2-5; D unclear. The length of the CDR3 is 13 residues. Trimming took off 1 base at V and 4 bases at J, with 8 bases between the two ends. Per germline, CDR1 SGHRS and CDR2 YFSETQ. The CDR3 DNA is TGCGCCAGCAGCTTGAAAACCCCAGAGACCCAGTACTTC. Encoded protein: CASSLKTPETQYF.